Below are 18 T cell receptor beta chains sequenced from a single sample in a study of shared clonotypes between healthy human individuals. Only in-frame clones appear in the TCRdb table, and some are missing; sequencing was by immunoSEQ multiplex PCR. The data show some 1 million clones, approximately 76% seen once. Sequencing was done on a sample of memory CD4+ T cells sorted from blood. Subset indicated: CD45RA-negative fraction. These receptors were taken from a man aged 18 to 30 in good health.

The rearrangement uses TRBV7-3 and TRBJ1-6, with a possible D match to TRBD1 (5 bases). The V and J ends lost 2 bases and 7 bases respectively, with 9 bases between them. The CDR3 spans 14 residues. The germline V gene encodes CDR1 SGHTA and CDR2 FQGTGA. The CDR3 region is CASSLGTLNSPLHF. CDR3 nucleotide sequence: TGTGCCAGCAGCTTAGGGACCTTAAATTCACCCCTCCACTTT.

The chain has TRBV2 and TRBJ2-1; D assignment may be TRBD1 or TRBD2 (5 bases each). Germline CDR1 reads SNHLY; CDR2 reads FYNNEI. CDR3 length equals 14 residues. V lost 6 bases and J 5 bases, leaving 14 bases between the germline ends. The CDR3 spells CASRGTVKDNEQFF. The DNA for the CDR3 is TGTGCCAGCAGGGGGACCGTCAAAGACAATGAGCAGTTCTTC.

The genes are TRBV7-2 and TRBJ2-2, with D possibly TRBD2 on 6 matching bases. The CDR3 length is 13 residues. Germline assignment: CDR1 SGHTA and CDR2 FQGNSA. Trimming removed 5 bases at V and 8 bases at J, with 12 bases between. The CDR3 DNA follows: TGTGCCAGCAGCCCGATCCTAGCGGGGGAGCTGTTTTTT. Protein product: CASSPILAGELFF.

The rearrangement joins TRBV19 to TRBJ2-6; D is ambiguous. Germline V gene sequence: CDR1 LNHDA, CDR2 SQIVND (reference sequence). The length of the CDR3 is 17 residues. Trimming pared 3 bases from V and 0 bases from J, leaving 12 bases between. The CDR3 coding sequence is TGTGCCAGTAGTATTGGCCAGGCGCTCTCTGGGGCCAACGTCCTGACTTTC. Its protein product is CASSIGQALSGANVLTF.

The chain joins TRBV6-5 to TRBJ1-1; D remains ambiguous. CDR3 length: 13 residues. Germline V gives CDR1 MNHEY, CDR2 SVGAGI. Trimming cost V 6 bases and J 0 bases, with 8 bases left between them. CDR3 loop: CASSYDVNTEAFF. CDR3 nucleotide sequence: TGTGCCAGCAGCTACGACGTGAACACTGAAGCTTTCTTT.

The V and J genes are TRBV5-8 and TRBJ1-5; the D gene is possibly TRBD1 (6 bases). V was clipped by 4 bases and J by 0 bases, with 11 bases between them. The CDR3 is made up of 15 amino acids. Germline V gene data show CDR1 as SGHTS and CDR2 as YDEGEE. CDR3 coding DNA: TGTGCCAGCAGCATTCAGGGGTATAGCAATCAGCCCCAGCATTTT. It translates to CASSIQGYSNQPQHF. Using reference TRBV5-8 and TRBJ1-5 for the parts outside the CDR3, the full variable domain is EAGVTQSPTHLIKTRGQQATLRCSPISGHTSVYWYQQALGLGLQFLLWYDEGEERNRGNFPPRFSGRQFPNYSSELNVNALELEDSALYLCASSIQGYSNQPQHFGDGTRLSIL.

As regards this clone: The same CDR3 can be traced to other DNA sequences in this sample. The rearrangement uses TRBV30 and TRBJ2-7; 9 bases agree with TRBD1. Germline assignment: CDR1 GTSNPN and CDR2 SVGIG (reference sequence). The CDR3 is made up of 13 amino acids. The junction had 4 bases not matched to a gene; V was cut back by 5 bases and J by 2 bases. This CDR3 reads CAWSGQGPYEQYF. Here the CDR3 DNA reads TGTGCCTGGTCGGGACAGGGTCCCTACGAGCAGTACTTC.

In the case of this clone: The junction differs from germline at one of its ends, possibly a read error. The chain carries TRBV2 and TRBJ2-7, with D unresolved. This CDR3 region has 12 residues. Per germline, CDR1 SNHLY and CDR2 FYNNEI. The CDR3 sequence is CASSYTSSEQYF. As DNA, the CDR3 is TGTGCCAGCAGTTACACATCCTCCGAGCAGTACTTC.

The chain joins TRBV28 to TRBJ2-5; D not resolved. Per the germline V gene, CDR1 is MDHEN and CDR2 is SYDVKM. This CDR3 is built from 12 residues. Deletions cut 5 bases from V and 5 bases from J, with 9 bases between. CDR3 DNA: TGTGCCAGCAGTACGCCCCTCGAGACCCAGTACTTC. It yields the protein CASSTPLETQYF.

The chain links TRBV11-3 to TRBJ2-3; 13 bases are shared with TRBD2. V shed 5 bases and J 0 bases; nucleotides not matched to a gene: 5. The germline CDR1 and CDR2 sequences are SGHNT and YENEEA. The CDR3 length is 17 residues. This CDR3 is CASSRTSGGLSTDTQYF. The CDR3 DNA reads as TGTGCCAGCAGCCGGACTAGCGGGGGACTTAGCACAGATACGCAGTATTTT. Supplemented by reference TRBV11-3 and TRBJ2-3, the full variable domain reads EAGVVQSPRYKIIEKKQPVAFWCNPISGHNTLYWYLQNLGQGPELLIRYENEEAVDDSQLPKDRFSAERLKGVDSTLKIQPAELGDSAVYLCASSRTSGGLSTDTQYFGPGTRLTVL.

The rearrangement uses TRBV18 and TRBJ2-7; TRBD2 matches 7 bases. CDR1 KGHSH and CDR2 LQKENI come from the germline V gene. The CDR3 consists of 13 residues. V shed 6 bases and J 6 bases; nucleotides not matched to a gene: 8. CDR3 amino acids: CASSPNSGGEQYF. The DNA for the CDR3 is TGTGCCAGCTCTCCCAATTCGGGAGGCGAGCAGTACTTC.

The rearrangement links TRBV4-3 to TRBJ1-2; TRBD1 matches 11 bases. The germline V gene encodes CDR1 LGHNA and CDR2 YSLEER. CDR3 size: 16 residues. The J segment lost 6 bases and the V segment lost 3 bases, leaving 9 bases of the junction unmatched. The CDR3 is CASSQTGQGVGDGYTF. CDR3 coding DNA: TGCGCCAGCAGCCAGACGGGACAGGGGGTAGGAGATGGCTACACCTTC.

V gene TRBV5-1 combines with J gene TRBJ1-6; tentatively, D is TRBD1 (6 bases). This CDR3 is built from 14 residues. Germline-derived CDR1 and CDR2 are SGHRS and YFSETQ. V was clipped by 4 bases and J by 6 bases, with 11 bases between them. The DNA for the CDR3 is TGCGCCAGCAGCCCCACAGGGTCTAATTCACCCCTCCACTTT. Protein sequence: CASSPTGSNSPLHF.

The chain couples TRBV27 to TRBJ2-3, with D tentatively TRBD2 (6 bases). V was clipped by 8 bases and J by 0 bases, with 15 bases between them. Germline assignment: CDR1 MNHEY and CDR2 SMNVEV (reference sequence). The CDR3 length is 15 residues. CDR3 amino acids: CASFSLAESTDTQYF. The CDR3 region has the DNA TGTGCCAGCTTTAGTTTAGCGGAGAGCACAGATACGCAGTATTTT.

V usage is TRBV5-5 and J usage is TRBJ2-1; 8 nucleotides match TRBD1. The V segment lost 5 bases and the J segment 6 bases; nucleotides outside the gene matches: 10. The CDR3 has 15 amino acids. Germline CDR1 and CDR2: SGHKS and YYEKEE (reference sequence). The CDR3 loop is CASRLAGGAGNEQFF. The CDR3 DNA reads TGTGCCAGCAGGTTAGCAGGGGGCGCAGGCAATGAGCAGTTCTTC.

The genes are TRBV5-1 and TRBJ1-1; D gene ambiguous. Trimming left V 3 bases short and J 1 base short, with 13 bases between. The CDR3 runs 15 residues. Germline CDR1 is SGHRS and CDR2 is YFSETQ. The CDR3 DNA reads as TGCGCCAGCAGCTCGAGTGGAGACGCGAACACTGAAGCTTTCTTT. Its translation is CASSSSGDANTEAFF.

This chain uses TRBV11-2 with TRBJ2-3; TRBD2 matches at 9 bases. V trimming: 1 base; J trimming: 11 bases; junction bases outside the gene matches: 10. Germline V lookup: CDR1 SGHAT, CDR2 FQNNGV. The CDR3 totals 15 residues. In DNA form, the CDR3 reads TGTGCCAGCAGCTTAGCGGGGTTTAGCGGGAGAGTGCAGTATTTT. Translating gives CASSLAGFSGRVQYF.

The chain combines TRBV10-2 with TRBJ1-4; no firm D call. This CDR3 is built from 14 residues. Germline V gives CDR1 WSHSY, CDR2 SAAADI. V was pared by 6 bases and J by 7 bases, with 15 bases between. The CDR3 protein is CASSEILISEKLFF. CDR3 DNA sequence: TGCGCCAGCAGCGAGATTCTGATTTCTGAAAAACTGTTTTTT.